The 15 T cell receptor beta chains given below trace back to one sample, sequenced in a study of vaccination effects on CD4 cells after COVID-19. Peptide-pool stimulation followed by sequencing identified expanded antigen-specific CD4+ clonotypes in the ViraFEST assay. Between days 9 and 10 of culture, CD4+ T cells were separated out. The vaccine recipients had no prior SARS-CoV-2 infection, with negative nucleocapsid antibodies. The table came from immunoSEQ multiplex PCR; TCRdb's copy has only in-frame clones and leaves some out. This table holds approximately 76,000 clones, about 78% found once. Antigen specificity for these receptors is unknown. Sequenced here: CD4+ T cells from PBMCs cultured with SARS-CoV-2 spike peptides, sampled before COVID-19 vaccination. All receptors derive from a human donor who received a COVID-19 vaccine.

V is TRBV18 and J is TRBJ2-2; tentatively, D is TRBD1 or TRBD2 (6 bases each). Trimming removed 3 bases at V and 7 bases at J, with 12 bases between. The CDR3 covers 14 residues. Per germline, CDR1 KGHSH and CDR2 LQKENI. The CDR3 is CASSPLQGGGELFF. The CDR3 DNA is TGTGCCAGCTCACCCCTACAGGGAGGCGGGGAGCTGTTTTTT. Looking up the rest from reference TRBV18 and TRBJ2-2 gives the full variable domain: NAGVMQNPRHLVRRRGQEARLRCSPMKGHSHVYWYRQLPEEGLKFMVYLQKENIIDESGMPKERFSAEFPKEGPSILRIQQVVRGDSAAYFCASSPLQGGGELFFGEGSRLTVL.

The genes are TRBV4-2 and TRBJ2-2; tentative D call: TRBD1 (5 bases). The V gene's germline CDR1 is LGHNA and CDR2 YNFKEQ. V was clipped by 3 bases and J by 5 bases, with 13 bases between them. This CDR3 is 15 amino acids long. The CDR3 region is CASSQKTQGTGELFF. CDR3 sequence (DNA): TGTGCCAGCAGCCAGAAAACCCAGGGAACCGGGGAGCTGTTTTTT.

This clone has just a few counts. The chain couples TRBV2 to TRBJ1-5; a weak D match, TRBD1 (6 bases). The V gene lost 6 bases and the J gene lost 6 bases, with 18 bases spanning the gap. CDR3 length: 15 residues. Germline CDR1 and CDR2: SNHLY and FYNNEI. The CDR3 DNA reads TGTGCCAGCAGCCGGGGACAATGGGAGGGTCAGCCCCAGCATTTT. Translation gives CASSRGQWEGQPQHF.

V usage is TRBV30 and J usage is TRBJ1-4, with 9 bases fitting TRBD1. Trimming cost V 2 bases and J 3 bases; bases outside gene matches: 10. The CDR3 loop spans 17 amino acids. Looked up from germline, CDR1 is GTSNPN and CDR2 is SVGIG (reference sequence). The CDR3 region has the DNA TGTGCCTGGAGTAGGGACAGGGTTTCCAAGGCTAATGAAAAACTGTTTTTT. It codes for CAWSRDRVSKANEKLFF.

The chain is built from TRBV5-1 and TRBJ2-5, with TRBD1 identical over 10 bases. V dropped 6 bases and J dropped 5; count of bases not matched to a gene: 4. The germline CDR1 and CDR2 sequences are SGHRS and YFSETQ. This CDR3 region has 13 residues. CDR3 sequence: CASTGGQGETQYF. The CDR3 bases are TGCGCCAGCACCGGGGGACAGGGGGAGACCCAGTACTTC.

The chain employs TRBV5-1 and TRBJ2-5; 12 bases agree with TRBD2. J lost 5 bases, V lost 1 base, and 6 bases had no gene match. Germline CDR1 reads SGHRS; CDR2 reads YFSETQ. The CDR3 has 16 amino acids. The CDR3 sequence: CASSLLAGGPGETQYF. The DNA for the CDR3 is TGCGCCAGCAGCTTGCTAGCGGGGGGGCCAGGGGAGACCCAGTACTTC.

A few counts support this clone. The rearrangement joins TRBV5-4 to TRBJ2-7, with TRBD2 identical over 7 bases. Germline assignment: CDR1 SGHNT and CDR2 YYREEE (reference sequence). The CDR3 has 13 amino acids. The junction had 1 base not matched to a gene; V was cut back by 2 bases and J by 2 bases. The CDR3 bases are TGTGCCAGCAGCTTAGCGGGGACCTACGAGCAGTACGTC. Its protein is CASSLAGTYEQYV.

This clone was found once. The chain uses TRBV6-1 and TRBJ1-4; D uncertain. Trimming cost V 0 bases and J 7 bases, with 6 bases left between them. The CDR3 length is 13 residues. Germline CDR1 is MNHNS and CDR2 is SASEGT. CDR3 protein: CASSEAGGEKLFF. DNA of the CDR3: TGTGCCAGCAGTGAAGCGGGAGGTGAAAAACTGTTTTTT.

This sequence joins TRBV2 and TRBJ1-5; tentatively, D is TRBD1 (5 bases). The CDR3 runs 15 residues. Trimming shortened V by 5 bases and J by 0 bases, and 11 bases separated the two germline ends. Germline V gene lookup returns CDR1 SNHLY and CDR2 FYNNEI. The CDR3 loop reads CASSLSGPSNQPQHF. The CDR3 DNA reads TGTGCCAGCAGTTTATCGGGGCCTAGCAATCAGCCCCAGCATTTT.

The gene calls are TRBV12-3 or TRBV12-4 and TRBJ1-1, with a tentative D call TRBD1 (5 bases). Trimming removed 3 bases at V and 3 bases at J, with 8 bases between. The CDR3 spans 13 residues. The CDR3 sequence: CASSLFRDTEAFF. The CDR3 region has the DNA TGTGCCAGCAGTTTGTTCAGGGACACTGAAGCTTTCTTT.

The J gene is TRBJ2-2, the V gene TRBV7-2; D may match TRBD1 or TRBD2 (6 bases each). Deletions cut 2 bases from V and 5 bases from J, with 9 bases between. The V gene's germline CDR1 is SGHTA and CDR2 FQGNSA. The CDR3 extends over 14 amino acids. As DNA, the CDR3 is TGTGCCAGCAGCTTAAGAGGGGGGACCGGGGAGCTGTTTTTT. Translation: CASSLRGGTGELFF.

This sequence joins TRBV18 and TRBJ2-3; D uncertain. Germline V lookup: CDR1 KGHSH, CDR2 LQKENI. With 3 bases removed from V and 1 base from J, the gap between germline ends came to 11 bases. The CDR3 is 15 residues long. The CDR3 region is CASSPGPVGTDTQYF. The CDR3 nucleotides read TGTGCCAGCTCACCCGGGCCTGTCGGCACAGATACGCAGTATTTT.

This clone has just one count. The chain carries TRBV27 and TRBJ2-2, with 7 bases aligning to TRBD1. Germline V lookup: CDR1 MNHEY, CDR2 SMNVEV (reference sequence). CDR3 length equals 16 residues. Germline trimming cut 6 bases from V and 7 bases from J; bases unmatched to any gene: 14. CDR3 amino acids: CASRTGRGGLFGELFF. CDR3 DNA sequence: TGTGCCAGCAGGACGGGCCGAGGGGGCCTGTTCGGGGAGCTGTTTTTT.

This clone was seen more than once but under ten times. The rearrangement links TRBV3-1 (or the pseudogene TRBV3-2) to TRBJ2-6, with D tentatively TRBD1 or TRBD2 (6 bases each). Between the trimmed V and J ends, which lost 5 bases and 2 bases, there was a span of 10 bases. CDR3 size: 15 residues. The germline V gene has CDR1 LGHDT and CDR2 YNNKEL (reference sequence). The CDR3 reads CASSFGGAGANVLTF. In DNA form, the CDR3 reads TGTGCCAGCAGCTTCGGGGGCGCTGGGGCCAACGTCCTGACTTTC.

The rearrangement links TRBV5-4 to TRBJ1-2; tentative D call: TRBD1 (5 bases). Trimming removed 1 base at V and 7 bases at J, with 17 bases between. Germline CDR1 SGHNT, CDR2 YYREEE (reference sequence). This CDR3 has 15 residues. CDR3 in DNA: TGTGCCAGCAGCTTGTTCGGGGGAGGAGGAGGTGGCTACACCTTC. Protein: CASSLFGGGGGGYTF.